Listed here are 14 T cell receptor beta chains from one sample, sequenced in a study of blood T cell repertoires in COVID-19. Using immunoSEQ multiplex PCR, the repertoire was profiled, and TCRdb retains in-frame clones only, with some absent. This sample has fewer than 300,000 clones; over 70% occur once, and the top ten carry around 7.8%. What was sequenced was peripheral blood. The receptor source for this set is a human donor in a cohort sampled during active COVID-19.

The chain recombines TRBV5-6 with TRBJ2-6; TRBD1 agrees at 8 bases. The CDR3 covers 19 residues. Unmatched junction bases numbered 10, after V lost 0 bases and J lost 2 bases. The germline gives CDR1 SGHDT, CDR2 YYEEEE. CDR3 region: CASSLEGQGALTGANVLTF. DNA for the CDR3: TGTGCCAGCAGCTTGGAGGGGCAGGGGGCGCTAACTGGGGCCAACGTCCTGACTTTC.

This clone was detected only a few times. The genes are TRBV9 and TRBJ2-1; D is possibly TRBD1 (6 bases). Germline values: CDR1 SGDLS, CDR2 YYNGEE. There are 17 residues in the CDR3. Trimming took off 0 bases at V and 8 bases at J, with 21 bases between the two ends. The chain's CDR3 is CASSVEAGALFADEQFF. In nucleotides, the CDR3 is TGTGCCAGCAGCGTAGAAGCAGGGGCGTTATTTGCCGATGAGCAGTTCTTC. Supplemented by reference TRBV9 and TRBJ2-1, the full variable domain reads DSGVTQTPKHLITATGQRVTLRCSPRSGDLSVYWYQQSLDQGLQFLIQYYNGEERAKGNILERFSAQQFPDLHSELNLSSLELGDSALYFCASSVEAGALFADEQFFGPGTRLTVL.

This clone came up once. This rearrangement joins TRBV5-5 to TRBJ1-6; D gene uncertain. The CDR3 runs to 17 residues. CDR1 is SGHKS, CDR2 YYEKEE, per germline (reference sequence). V was trimmed by 0 bases and J by 5 bases, leaving 15 bases between them. CDR3 residues: CASSLEPRQRDNSPLHF. Here the CDR3 DNA reads TGTGCCAGCAGCTTGGAACCCCGGCAACGGGATAATTCACCCCTCCACTTT.

The V and J genes are TRBV29-1 and TRBJ1-3; D gene ambiguous. CDR3 length: 13 residues. Trimming took off 4 bases at V and 0 bases at J, with 7 bases between the two ends. The germline V gene has CDR1 SQVTM and CDR2 ANQGSEA. CDR3 loop: CSVVSRSGNTIYF. CDR3 nucleotide sequence: TGCAGCGTTGTTTCCCGCTCTGGAAACACCATATATTTT.

The J gene is TRBJ1-1, the V gene TRBV5-1; 8 nucleotides line up with TRBD1. CDR3 size: 14 residues. Germline V gene lookup returns CDR1 SGHRS and CDR2 YFSETQ. Unmatched junction bases numbered 3, after V lost 4 bases and J lost 1 base. The CDR3 is CASSAQGGNTEAFF. CDR3 in DNA: TGCGCCAGCAGCGCACAGGGGGGGAACACTGAAGCTTTCTTT.

The chain employs TRBV7-2 and TRBJ2-7; D unclear. The CDR3 contains 16 residues. Germline lookup yields CDR1 SGHTA and CDR2 FQGNSA. The V end was cut by 2 bases, the J end by 3 bases, with 17 bases between. CDR3 sequence (DNA): TGTGCCAGCAGCTTAAGGCCGGGTATATCTCGCTACGAGCAGTACTTC. The encoded protein is CASSLRPGISRYEQYF.

The chain uses TRBV6-2 or TRBV6-3 and TRBJ1-2; D is possibly TRBD1 (6 bases). Trimming cost V 0 bases and J 0 bases, with 8 bases left between them. The V gene's germline CDR1 is MNHEY and CDR2 SVGEGT. The CDR3 extends over 15 amino acids. This CDR3 is CASSYSYRANYGYTF. In DNA, the CDR3 is TGTGCCAGCAGTTACTCTTACAGGGCTAACTATGGCTACACCTTC.

CDR3 coding DNA: TGTGCCAGCGGGACAGGGTTTAATGAAAAACTGTTTTTT. Translating gives CASGTGFNEKLFF. The V gene is TRBV27, the J gene TRBJ1-4; 9 nucleotides line up with TRBD1. Germline trimming cut 8 bases from V and 4 bases from J; bases unmatched to any gene: 2. Germline V gene sequence: CDR1 MNHEY, CDR2 SMNVEV (reference sequence). This CDR3 contains 13 residues.

The V and J genes are TRBV7-9 and TRBJ2-1, with D tentatively TRBD1 (6 bases). The V end lost 5 bases, the J end lost 4 bases, and 21 bases lay between the germline ends. CDR3 length equals 17 residues. The germline V gene encodes CDR1 SEHNR and CDR2 FQNEAQ (reference sequence). The chain's CDR3 is CASSPPRTVWTYNEQFF. The CDR3 nucleotides read TGTGCCAGCAGCCCACCGAGGACAGTTTGGACTTACAATGAGCAGTTCTTC.

CDR3 sequence reads: CASALLRTGDYGYTF. The CDR3 region has the DNA TGTGCCAGCGCACTCCTTAGGACAGGGGACTATGGCTACACCTTC. The J gene is TRBJ1-2, the V gene TRBV28; 9 bases are a match to TRBD1. The CDR3 sequence is 15 residues long. The V gene end was trimmed by 8 bases and the J gene end by 3 bases; junction bases not matched to a gene: 10. Germline CDR1 reads MDHEN; CDR2 reads SYDVKM.

This clone occurred many times. This chain joins TRBV7-8 and TRBJ1-5, with 9 positions matching TRBD1. V trimming: 6 bases; J trimming: 2 bases; junction bases outside the gene matches: 8. The CDR3 is made up of 16 amino acids. Germline V CDR1 and CDR2: SGHVS, FQNEAQ. The CDR3 nucleotides are TGTGCCAGCAGTTTACAGGGGGCACAGGGCAATCAGCCCCAGCATTTT. Protein product: CASSLQGAQGNQPQHF.

This rearrangement joins TRBV5-5 to TRBJ1-3; no firm D call. Germline CDR1 reads SGHKS; CDR2 reads YYEKEE (reference sequence). Between the trimmed V and J ends, which lost 1 base and 0 bases, there was a span of 8 bases. CDR3 length: 15 residues. The DNA of the CDR3 is TGTGCCAGCAGCTTGATGGCAGACTCTGGAAACACCATATATTTT. This translates into CASSLMADSGNTIYF.

The rearrangement joins TRBV18 to TRBJ2-2; D is perhaps TRBD2 (5 bases). Looked up from germline, CDR1 is KGHSH and CDR2 is LQKENI. The CDR3 length is 17 residues. Trimming removed 1 base at V and 5 bases at J, with 17 bases between. CDR3 DNA sequence: TGTGCCAGCTCACCACAAAGGACTCTCTTTAATACCGGGGAGCTGTTTTTT. This sequence encodes CASSPQRTLFNTGELFF.

This clone was recorded once. The rearrangement joins TRBV4-1 to TRBJ2-1; D might be TRBD1 (6 bases). From germline, CDR1 is MGHRA and CDR2 YSYEKL. V was pared by 1 base and J by 8 bases, with 15 bases between. The CDR3 covers 15 residues. DNA of the CDR3: TGCGCCAGCAGCCAAGGAGGGGCAGGGGTCGATGAGCAGTTCTTC. It specifies CASSQGGAGVDEQFF.